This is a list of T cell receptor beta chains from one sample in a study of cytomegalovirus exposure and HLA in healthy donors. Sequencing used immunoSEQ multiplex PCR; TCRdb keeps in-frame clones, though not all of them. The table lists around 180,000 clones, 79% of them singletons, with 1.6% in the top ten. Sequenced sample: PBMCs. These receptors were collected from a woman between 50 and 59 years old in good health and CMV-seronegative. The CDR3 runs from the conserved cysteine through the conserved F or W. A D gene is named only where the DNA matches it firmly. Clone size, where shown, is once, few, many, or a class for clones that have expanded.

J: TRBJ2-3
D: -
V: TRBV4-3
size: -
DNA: TGCGCCAGCAGCCAAGAGGGGGGAACTCCCGGGATAGATACGCAGTATTTT
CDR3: CASSQEGGTPGIDTQYF

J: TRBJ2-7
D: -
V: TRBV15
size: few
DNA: TGTGCCACCAGCAGAGAACTAGCATCATCCTACGAGCAGTACTTC
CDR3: CATSRELASSYEQYF

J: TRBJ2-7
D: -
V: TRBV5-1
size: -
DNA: TGCGCCAGCAGTTCCCTCCAGGGGTCAGACGAGCAGTACTTC
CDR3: CASSSLQGSDEQYF

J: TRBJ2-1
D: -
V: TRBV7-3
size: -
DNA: TGTGCCAGCAGCTTAGTAGGGGGGGCGATGACGTACAATGAGCAGTTCTTC
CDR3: CASSLVGGAMTYNEQFF

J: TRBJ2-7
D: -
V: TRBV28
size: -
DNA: TGTGCCAGCAGTTCTTGGACTTCCGCCTCCTACGAGCAGTACTTC
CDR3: CASSSWTSASYEQYF

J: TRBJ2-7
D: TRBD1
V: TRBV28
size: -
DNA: TGTGCCAGCATTAAACAGGACAGGGGGGACGAGCAGTACTTC
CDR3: CASIKQDRGDEQYF

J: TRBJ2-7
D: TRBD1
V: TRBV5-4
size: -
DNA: TGTGCCAGCAGCTTGGAAGGGACAGTCGGGTACGAGCAGTACTTC
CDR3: CASSLEGTVGYEQYF

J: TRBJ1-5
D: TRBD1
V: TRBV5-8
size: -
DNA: TGTGCCAGCGGCCAGACAGGGGAGGGCAATCAGCCCCAGCATTTT
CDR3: CASGQTGEGNQPQHF

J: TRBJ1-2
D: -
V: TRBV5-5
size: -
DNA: TGTGCCAGCAGCCCCGGACAGACTAACTATGGCTACACCTTC
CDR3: CASSPGQTNYGYTF

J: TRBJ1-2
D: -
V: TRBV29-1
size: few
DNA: TGCAGCGTTGTCTGGCCTGGCTATGGCTACACCTTC
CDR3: CSVVWPGYGYTF

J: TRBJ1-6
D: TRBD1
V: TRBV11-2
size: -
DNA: TGTGCCAGCAGAGTCACCGGGACAGAAAATTCACCCCTCCACTTT
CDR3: CASRVTGTENSPLHF

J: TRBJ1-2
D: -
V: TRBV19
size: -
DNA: TGTGCCAGTAGTACATCTAGAGGGAAACAGGGCACTAACTATGGCTACACCTTC
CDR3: CASSTSRGKQGTNYGYTF

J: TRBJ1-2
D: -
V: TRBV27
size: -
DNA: TGTGCCAGCAGGCGTGGAGGGGCGACGTATGACTACACCTTC
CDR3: CASRRGGATYDYTF

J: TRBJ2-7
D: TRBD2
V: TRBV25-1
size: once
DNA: TGTGCCAGCAGTGCCGGACTAGTTTCGGCCTACGAGCAGTACTTC
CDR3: CASSAGLVSAYEQYF

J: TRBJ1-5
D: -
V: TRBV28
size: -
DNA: TGTGCCAGCAGTATCCCTGCCAGGGGAAGGGGCAATCAGCCCCAGCATTTT
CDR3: CASSIPARGRGNQPQHF

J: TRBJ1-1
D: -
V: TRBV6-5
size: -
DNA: TGTGCCAGCAGGTACCTCAGGGTACGTCCGGGCACTGAAGCTTTCTTT
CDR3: CASRYLRVRPGTEAFF

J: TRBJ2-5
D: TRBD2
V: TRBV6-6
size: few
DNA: TGTGCCAGCAGTCTACTAGCGGGAGAAGCTGAGACCCAGTACTTC
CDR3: CASSLLAGEAETQYF

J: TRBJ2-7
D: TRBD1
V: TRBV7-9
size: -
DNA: TGTGCCAGCAGCGCTGACAGGGGAGTCCACGAGCAGTACTTC
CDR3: CASSADRGVHEQYF

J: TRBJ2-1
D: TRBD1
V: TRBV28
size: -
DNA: TGTGCCAGCAGCCACAGGGGGCTGCGCCTTAATGAGCAGTTCTTC
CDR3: CASSHRGLRLNEQFF

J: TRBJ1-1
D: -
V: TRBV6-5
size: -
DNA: TGTGCCAGCAGTTACACGAGGAACACTGAAGCTTTCTTT
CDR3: CASSYTRNTEAFF